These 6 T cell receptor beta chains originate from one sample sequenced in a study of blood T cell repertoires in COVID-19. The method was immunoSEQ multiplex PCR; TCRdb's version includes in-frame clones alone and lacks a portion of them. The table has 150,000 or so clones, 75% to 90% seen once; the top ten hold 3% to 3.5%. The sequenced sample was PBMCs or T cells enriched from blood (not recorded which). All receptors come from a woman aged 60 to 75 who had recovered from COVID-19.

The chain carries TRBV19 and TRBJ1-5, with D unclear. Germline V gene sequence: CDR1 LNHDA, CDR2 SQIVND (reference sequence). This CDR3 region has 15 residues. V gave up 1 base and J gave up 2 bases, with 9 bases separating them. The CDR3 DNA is TGTGCCAGTAGTATAGGGGAGGCGGGCAATCAGCCCCAGCATTTT. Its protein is CASSIGEAGNQPQHF.

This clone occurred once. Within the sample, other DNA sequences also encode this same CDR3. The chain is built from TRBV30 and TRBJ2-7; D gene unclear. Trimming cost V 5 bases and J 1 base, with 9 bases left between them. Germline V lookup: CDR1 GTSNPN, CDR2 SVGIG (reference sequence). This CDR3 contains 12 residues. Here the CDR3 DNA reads TGTGCCTGGCGACTGGGTTCCTACGAGCAGTACTTC. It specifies CAWRLGSYEQYF.

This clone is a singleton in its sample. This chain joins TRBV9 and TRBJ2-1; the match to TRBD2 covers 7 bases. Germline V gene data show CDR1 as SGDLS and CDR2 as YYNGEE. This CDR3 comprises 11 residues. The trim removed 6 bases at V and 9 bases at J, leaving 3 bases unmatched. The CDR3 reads CASTGGSEQFF. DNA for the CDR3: TGTGCCAGCACCGGGGGGAGTGAGCAGTTCTTC.

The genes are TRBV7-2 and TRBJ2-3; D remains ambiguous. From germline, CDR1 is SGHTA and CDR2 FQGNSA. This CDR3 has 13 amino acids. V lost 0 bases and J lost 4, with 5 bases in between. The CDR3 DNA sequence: TGTGCCAGCAGCTTAGCTGTATCAGATACGCAGTATTTT. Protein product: CASSLAVSDTQYF. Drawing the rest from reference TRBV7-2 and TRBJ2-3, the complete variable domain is GAGVSQSPSNKVTEKGKDVELRCDPISGHTALYWYRQSLGQGLEFLIYFQGNSAPDKSGLPSDRFSAERTGGSVSTLTIQRTQQEDSAVYLCASSLAVSDTQYFGPGTRLTVL.

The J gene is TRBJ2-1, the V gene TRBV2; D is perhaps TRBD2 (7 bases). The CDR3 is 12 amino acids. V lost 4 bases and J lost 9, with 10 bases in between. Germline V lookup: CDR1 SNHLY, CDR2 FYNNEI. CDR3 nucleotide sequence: TGTGCCAGCAGTGGGGGGGGCGTTGAGCAGTTCTTC. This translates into CASSGGGVEQFF. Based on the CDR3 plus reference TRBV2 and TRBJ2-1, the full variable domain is EPEVTQTPSHQVTQMGQEVILRCVPISNHLYFYWYRQILGQKVEFLVSFYNNEISEKSEIFDDQFSVERPDGSNFTLKIRSTKLEDSAMYFCASSGGGVEQFFGPGTRLTVL.

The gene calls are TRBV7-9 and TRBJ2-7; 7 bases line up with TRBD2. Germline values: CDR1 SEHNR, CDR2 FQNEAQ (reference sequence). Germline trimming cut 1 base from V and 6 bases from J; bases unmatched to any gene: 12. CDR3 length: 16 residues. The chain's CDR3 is CASSLGRGVLLAEQYF. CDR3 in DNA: TGTGCCAGCAGCTTAGGCCGGGGGGTGTTACTAGCCGAGCAGTACTTC.